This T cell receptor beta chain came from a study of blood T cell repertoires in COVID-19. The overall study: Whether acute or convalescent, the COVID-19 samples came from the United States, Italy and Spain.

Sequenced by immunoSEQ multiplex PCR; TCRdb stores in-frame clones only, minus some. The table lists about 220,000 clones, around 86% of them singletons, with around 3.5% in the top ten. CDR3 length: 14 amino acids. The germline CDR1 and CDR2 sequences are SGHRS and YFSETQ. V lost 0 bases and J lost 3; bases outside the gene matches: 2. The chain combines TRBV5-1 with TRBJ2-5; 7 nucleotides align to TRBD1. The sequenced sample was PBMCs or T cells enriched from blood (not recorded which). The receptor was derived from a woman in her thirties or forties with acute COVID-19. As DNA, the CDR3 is TGCGCCAGCAGCTTGGCCGACAGGGAAGAGACCCAGTACTTC. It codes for CASSLADREETQYF.